A single TCR beta chain is shown here with its context. What it recognizes is unknown. This sample was taken from a study of CD8+ T cells in alopecia areata. Study-level findings and limits: Many expanded lesional clones persisted in scalp and blood during tofacitinib treatment. Sequences from scalp samples also cover resident alphabeta T cells of normal skin. TCRs were shared less clearly across patients than in mice, possibly for HLA-related reasons.

Described treatment: oral pan-JAK inhibitor, 5-10 mg twice daily. Trimming took off 5 bases at V and 4 bases at J, with 17 bases between the two ends. The CDR3 spans 15 residues. The germline CDR1 and CDR2 sequences are MNHEY and SVGAGI. The authors extracted RNA and reverse transcribed it into cDNA as the sequencing template. Sequencing used immunoSEQ multiplex PCR; TCRdb keeps in-frame clones, though not all of them. Counted here are about 190,000 clones, 45% to 65% occurring once; the ten biggest clones make up over 0.55%. This chain links TRBV6-5 with TRBJ1-2, with D possibly matching TRBD1 (6 bases). The origin of this receptor is a human donor with alopecia areata. This specimen was CD4+ T cells sorted from blood, taken at week 4, from a patient treated with tofacitinib. The CDR3 sequence is CASSPPGTTTYGYTF. The DNA of the CDR3 is TGTGCCAGCAGTCCCCCCGGGACAACTACCTATGGCTACACCTTC.